Following are 25 T cell receptor beta chains from one sample sequenced in a study of cytomegalovirus exposure and HLA in healthy donors. 60 Vbeta and 13 Jbeta primers were used in PCR. Produced via immunoSEQ multiplex PCR; TCRdb's table is partial and in-frame only. The table has approximately 95,000 clones, approximately 81% seen once. The sequencing input was PBMCs. The source is a woman aged 40 to 50 in good health and CMV-seropositive.

The V and J genes are TRBV15 and TRBJ2-5; 7 bases match TRBD2. V lost 0 bases to trimming and J lost 5 bases; unmatched junction nucleotides: 9. CDR3 length: 16 amino acids. CDR1 is LNHNV and CDR2 is YYDKDF in the germline V gene (reference sequence). The CDR3 protein is CATSREAGVGGETQYF. In nucleotides, the CDR3 is TGTGCCACCAGCAGAGAGGCGGGAGTAGGTGGGGAGACCCAGTACTTC.

The chain uses TRBV6-1 and TRBJ1-2, with TRBD1 identical over 9 bases. CDR1 is MNHNS, CDR2 SASEGT, per germline. The trim removed 6 bases at V and 0 bases at J, leaving 5 bases unmatched. CDR3 length: 15 residues. The DNA of the CDR3 is TGTGCCAGCAGGGGGGACAGGGACTCTAACTATGGCTACACCTTC. It yields the protein CASRGDRDSNYGYTF.

V usage is TRBV6-1 and J usage is TRBJ1-3, with D maybe TRBD1 (5 bases). This CDR3 spans 14 amino acids. The germline V gene has CDR1 MNHNS and CDR2 SASEGT. With 6 bases removed from V and 0 bases from J, the gap between germline ends came to 9 bases. CDR3 sequence: CASRGGISGNTIYF. In nucleotides, the CDR3 is TGTGCCAGCAGGGGGGGAATCTCTGGAAACACCATATATTTT.

This chain connects TRBV5-1 to TRBJ2-7; the D is unclear. Trimming stripped 3 bases from V and 3 bases from J, with 16 bases between. Per germline, CDR1 SGHRS and CDR2 YFSETQ. The CDR3 totals 15 residues. CDR3 nucleotide sequence: TGCGCCAGCAGCTCGACTCGGAGTATGGGCTACGAGCAGTACTTC. This gives the protein CASSSTRSMGYEQYF. The variable domain in full, with the rest retrieved from reference TRBV5-1 and TRBJ2-7, is KAGVTQTPRYLIKTRGQQVTLSCSPISGHRSVSWYQQTPGQGLQFLFEYFSETQRNKGNFPGRFSGRQFSNSRSEMNVSTLELGDSALYLCASSSTRSMGYEQYFGPGTRLTVT.

This chain links TRBV6-1 with TRBJ2-3; no clear D gene. Deletions cut 6 bases from V and 3 bases from J, with 13 bases between. Germline V gene data show CDR1 as MNHNS and CDR2 as SASEGT. The CDR3 covers 14 residues. The chain's CDR3 is CASRVRALTDTQYF. Written as DNA, the CDR3 is TGTGCCAGCAGAGTACGCGCCCTGACAGATACGCAGTATTTT.

The chain links TRBV5-1 to TRBJ2-3, with 7 bases lining up with TRBD2. CDR1 and CDR2 from the germline V gene are SGHRS and YFSETQ. This CDR3 is 14 amino acids long. With V trimmed by 2 bases and J by 3 bases, 3 bases remained unmatched. The CDR3 DNA reads as TGCGCCAGCAGCTTAGCGGGATGGACAGATACGCAGTATTTT. This translates into CASSLAGWTDTQYF. Together with reference TRBV5-1 and TRBJ2-3, the CDR3 gives the full variable domain: KAGVTQTPRYLIKTRGQQVTLSCSPISGHRSVSWYQQTPGQGLQFLFEYFSETQRNKGNFPGRFSGRQFSNSRSEMNVSTLELGDSALYLCASSLAGWTDTQYFGPGTRLTVL.

The chain combines TRBV2 with TRBJ1-2; D not resolved. CDR3 length: 14 residues. Per the germline V gene, CDR1 is SNHLY and CDR2 is FYNNEI. Trimming shortened V by 2 bases and J by 1 base, and 8 bases separated the two germline ends. CDR3 nucleotide sequence: TGTGCCAGCAGTGAATTGGAGGATAACTATGGCTACACCTTC. The encoded protein is CASSELEDNYGYTF.

The chain has TRBV13 and TRBJ2-1; tentatively, D is TRBD2 (6 bases). The germline gives CDR1 PRHDT, CDR2 FYEKMQ (reference sequence). V was clipped by 4 bases and J by 6 bases, with 10 bases between them. The CDR3 has 13 amino acids. CDR3 protein: CASSSGLGNEQFF. Here the CDR3 DNA reads TGTGCCAGCAGCTCGGGACTCGGCAATGAGCAGTTCTTC.

The chain couples TRBV5-1 to TRBJ2-3, with D possibly being TRBD2 (6 bases). Deletions cut 1 base from V and 1 base from J, with 10 bases between. The CDR3 spans 15 residues. Per germline, CDR1 SGHRS and CDR2 YFSETQ. CDR3 in amino acids: CASSLLGEGTDTQYF. CDR3 DNA sequence: TGCGCCAGCAGCTTGTTGGGGGAGGGCACAGATACGCAGTATTTT.

V and J are TRBV29-1 and TRBJ1-1; 10 nucleotides align to TRBD1. CDR3 length: 13 amino acids. CDR1 and CDR2 from the germline V gene are SQVTM and ANQGSEA. The V and J ends lost 5 bases and 7 bases, in that order; junction bases with no gene match: 7. The CDR3 bases are TGCAGCGTTTCTGGACAGGGGGTGTATGAAGCTTTCTTT. This gives the protein CSVSGQGVYEAFF.

The rearrangement links TRBV25-1 to TRBJ2-7; 9 bases align to TRBD1. CDR3 length: 15 amino acids. Germline V gene sequence: CDR1 MGHDK, CDR2 SYGVNS. V was clipped by 2 bases and J by 4 bases; unmatched bases: 6. The CDR3 coding sequence is TGTGCCAGCAGTGAACTACAGGGGGCTAGGTACGAGCAGTACTTC. Residues: CASSELQGARYEQYF.

The CDR3 here is CSASGPYEQYF. The DNA for the CDR3 is TGCAGTGCTAGCGGTCCCTACGAGCAGTACTTC. This chain connects TRBV20-1 to TRBJ2-7; D unresolved. Germline V CDR1 and CDR2: DFQATT, SNEGSKA (reference sequence). The CDR3 consists of 11 residues. V was trimmed by 3 bases and J by 2 bases, leaving 5 bases between them.

J is TRBJ2-5 and V is TRBV4-1; 14 nucleotides align to TRBD2. Germline V gives CDR1 MGHRA, CDR2 YSYEKL. The CDR3 covers 16 residues. Trimming removed 5 bases from V and 4 bases from J; junction bases left unmatched: 6. The CDR3 protein is CASSSGLAGGPETQYF. CDR3 sequence (DNA): TGCGCCAGCAGCTCAGGACTAGCGGGAGGTCCAGAGACCCAGTACTTC.

This clone has just a few counts. This chain links TRBV14 with TRBJ2-3, with D maybe TRBD2 (5 bases). V lost 3 bases to trimming and J lost 13 bases, with 11 bases between them. Per germline, CDR1 SGHDN and CDR2 FVKESK. The CDR3 has 11 residues. CDR3 sequence: CASSHGPGKYF. CDR3 coding DNA: TGTGCCAGCAGCCACGGACCCGGGAAGTATTTT.

The chain links TRBV19 to TRBJ2-3; 13 positions agree with TRBD2. The V gene end was trimmed by 3 bases and the J gene end by 8 bases; junction bases not matched to a gene: 14. This CDR3 has 18 amino acids. Per germline, CDR1 LNHDA and CDR2 SQIVND (reference sequence). The CDR3 nucleotides are TGTGCCAGTAGTATTTTTGGACTAGCGGGAGTCGCTCTGGCTACGCAGTATTTT. Translation gives CASSIFGLAGVALATQYF.

The V gene is TRBV6-1, the J gene TRBJ1-1; D is ambiguous. The CDR3 totals 13 residues. The germline V and J ends were trimmed by 10 bases and 3 bases, with 15 bases remaining between them. Germline V lookup: CDR1 MNHNS, CDR2 SASEGT. CDR3 sequence: CATQLAVDTEAFF. As DNA, the CDR3 is TGTGCCACCCAACTAGCGGTGGACACTGAAGCTTTCTTT.

V usage is TRBV10-3 and J usage is TRBJ2-3; the D gene is possibly TRBD2 (6 bases). Germline V gene data show CDR1 as ENHRY and CDR2 as SYGVKD. The CDR3 is made up of 14 amino acids. V lost 7 bases and J lost 6, with 17 bases in between. The CDR3 here is CAITGTATLDTQYF. In nucleotides, the CDR3 is TGTGCCATCACTGGGACTGCTACCCTGGATACGCAGTATTTT.

The CDR3 nucleotides are TGTGCCAGCAGCTTAGGGCAGGTTGACTATGGCTACACCTTC. Its translation: CASSLGQVDYGYTF. The J gene is TRBJ1-2, the V gene TRBV11-3, with D unclear. The CDR3 totals 14 residues. V lost 1 base to trimming and J lost 3 bases, with 9 bases between them. The V gene's germline CDR1 is SGHNT and CDR2 YENEEA.

The chain joins TRBV7-2 to TRBJ2-7; TRBD2 matches at 15 bases. This CDR3 region has 16 residues. The J segment lost 1 base and the V segment lost 7 bases, leaving 5 bases of the junction unmatched. Germline-derived CDR1 and CDR2 are SGHTA and FQGNSA. CDR3 residues: CASTLGLAGGSYEQYF. CDR3 sequence (DNA): TGTGCCAGCACCCTGGGACTAGCGGGAGGTTCCTACGAGCAGTACTTC.

The chain carries TRBV10-3 and TRBJ2-2, with D possibly TRBD2 on 5 matching bases. The CDR3 runs to 14 residues. V lost 7 bases, J lost 1 base, and 10 bases lay in between. Germline CDR1 and CDR2: ENHRY and SYGVKD. This CDR3 reads CAITPSGNTGELFF. The CDR3 region has the DNA TGTGCCATCACCCCGAGCGGGAACACCGGGGAGCTGTTTTTT.

The chain combines TRBV25-1 with TRBJ2-7; D is perhaps TRBD1 (6 bases). This CDR3 comprises 13 residues. V was shortened by 9 bases and J by 1 base, with 13 bases between the two germline ends. Germline loops: CDR1 MGHDK, CDR2 SYGVNS. The CDR3 nucleotides are TGTGCCAGTGCTCCGGACAGATCCTACGAGCAGTACTTC. It codes for CASAPDRSYEQYF.

The chain employs TRBV30 and TRBJ2-3; the match to TRBD2 covers 11 bases. The CDR3 runs to 14 residues. The V segment lost 5 bases and the J segment 7 bases; nucleotides outside the gene matches: 8. The V gene's germline CDR1 is GTSNPN and CDR2 SVGIG (reference sequence). In DNA, the CDR3 is TGTGCCTGGCAGGTAGCGGGAGGGCGGAATACGCAGTATTTT. This encodes CAWQVAGGRNTQYF.

The rearrangement links TRBV7-9 to TRBJ2-3; 7 bases align to TRBD2. Germline V CDR1 and CDR2: SEHNR, FQNEAQ (reference sequence). Losses at the gene ends were 1 base for V and 1 base for J; bases not matched to a gene: 2. This CDR3 is built from 15 residues. The CDR3 DNA reads TGTGCCAGCAGCTTAGGGGCGGGAGGCACAGATACGCAGTATTTT. It encodes CASSLGAGGTDTQYF.

In its sample, this clone was seen a few times. The V call is TRBV29-1, the J call TRBJ1-2, with D perhaps matching TRBD1 (6 bases). CDR1 is SQVTM, CDR2 ANQGSEA, per germline. V was cut by 6 bases and J by 7 bases, with 18 bases left in between. The CDR3 contains 13 residues. The CDR3 spells CSVGKAGEGGYTF. In DNA form, the CDR3 reads TGCAGCGTGGGAAAGGCAGGGGAGGGTGGCTACACCTTC. Together with reference TRBV29-1 and TRBJ1-2, the CDR3 gives the full variable domain: SAVISQKPSRDICQRGTSLTIQCQVDSQVTMMFWYRQQPGQSLTLIATANQGSEATYESGFVIDKFPISRPNLTFSTLTVSNMSPEDSSIYLCSVGKAGEGGYTFGSGTRLTVV.

The chain links TRBV4-1 to TRBJ1-3; possibly TRBD1 for D (6 bases). The germline V and J ends were trimmed by 3 bases and 0 bases, with 6 bases remaining between them. The CDR3 extends over 14 amino acids. The germline V gene encodes CDR1 MGHRA and CDR2 YSYEKL. For the CDR3, the DNA is TGCGCCAGCAGCCAGGGACACTCTGGAAACACCATATATTTT. Its translation is CASSQGHSGNTIYF.